This TCR beta chain was found in a study of OX40 agonist ivuxolimab in advanced cancers. Overall study: The dose-escalation group included hepatocellular carcinoma, melanoma, renal cell carcinoma and head and neck cancer. Averaging roughly 60 years in age, with a range of roughly 23 to 80, the cohort was around 83% male.

The CDR3 is 13 amino acids. The germline V gene has CDR1 MNHEY and CDR2 SVGAGI. V gave up 6 bases and J gave up 6 bases, with 14 bases separating them. Sequencing was performed with immunoSEQ multiplex PCR; in TCRdb, only in-frame clones are kept and a portion is missing. This table has 15,000 to 20,000 clones, 73% appearing once. In this sample, this clone turned up a few times. The sequenced sample was CD4+ or CD8+ T cells sorted from blood, obtained in a trial of the OX40 agonist ivuxolimab. The genes are TRBV6-5 and TRBJ1-2, with D possibly TRBD1 on 6 matching bases. The TCR originated in an adult with an advanced solid tumor such as melanoma, head and neck, liver or kidney cancer. CDR3 coding DNA: TGTGCCAGCAGCGATACAGGGAGGGATGGCTACACCTTC. It specifies CASSDTGRDGYTF.